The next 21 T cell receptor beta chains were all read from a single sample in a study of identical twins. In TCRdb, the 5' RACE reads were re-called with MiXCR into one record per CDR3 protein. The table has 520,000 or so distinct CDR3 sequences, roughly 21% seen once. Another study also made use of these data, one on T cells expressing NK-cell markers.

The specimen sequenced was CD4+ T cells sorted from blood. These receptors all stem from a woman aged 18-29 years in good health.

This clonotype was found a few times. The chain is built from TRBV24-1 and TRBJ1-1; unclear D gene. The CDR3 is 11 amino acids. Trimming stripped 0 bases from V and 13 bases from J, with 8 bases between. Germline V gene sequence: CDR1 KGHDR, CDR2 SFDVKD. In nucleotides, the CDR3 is TGTGCCACCAGTGATTTGCGAGATCTTTTCTTT. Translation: CATSDLRDLFF.

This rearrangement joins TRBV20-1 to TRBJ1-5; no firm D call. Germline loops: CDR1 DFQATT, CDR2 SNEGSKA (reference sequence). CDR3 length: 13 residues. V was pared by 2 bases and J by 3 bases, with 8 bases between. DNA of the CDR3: TGCAGTGCTAGATGGTCGGCCAATCAGCCCCAGCATTTT. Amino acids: CSARWSANQPQHF.

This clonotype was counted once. CDR3: CSAIAGTRAGELFF. In nucleotides, the CDR3 is TGCAGTGCTATAGCCGGGACTAGGGCCGGGGAGCTGTTTTTT. The J gene is TRBJ2-2, the V gene TRBV20-1, with 8 bases fitting TRBD2. The CDR3 has 14 residues. CDR1 and CDR2 from the germline V gene are DFQATT and SNEGSKA (reference sequence). V lost 4 bases to trimming and J lost 6 bases; unmatched junction nucleotides: 7.

The DNA for the CDR3 is TGCAGTGCTAAGAAAGGGGCCGATACGCAGTATTTT. It translates to CSAKKGADTQYF. The chain links TRBV20-1 to TRBJ2-3; D might be TRBD1 (5 bases). CDR1 and CDR2 (germline): DFQATT, SNEGSKA (reference sequence). The CDR3 has 12 amino acids. V shed 4 bases and J shed 6 bases, with 11 bases lying between them.

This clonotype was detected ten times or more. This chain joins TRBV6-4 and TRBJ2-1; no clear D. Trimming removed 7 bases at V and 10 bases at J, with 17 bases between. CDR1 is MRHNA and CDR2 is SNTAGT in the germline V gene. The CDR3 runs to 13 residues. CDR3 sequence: CASNQDGAGEQFF. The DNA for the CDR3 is TGTGCCAGCAATCAAGACGGAGCCGGGGAGCAGTTCTTC.

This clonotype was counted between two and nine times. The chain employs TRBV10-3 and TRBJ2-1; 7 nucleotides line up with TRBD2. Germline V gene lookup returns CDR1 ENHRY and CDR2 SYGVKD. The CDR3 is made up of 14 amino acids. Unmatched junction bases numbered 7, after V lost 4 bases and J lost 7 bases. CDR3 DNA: TGTGCCATCAGTGGGACTAGTTTAAGGAATGAGCAGTTCTTC. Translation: CAISGTSLRNEQFF.

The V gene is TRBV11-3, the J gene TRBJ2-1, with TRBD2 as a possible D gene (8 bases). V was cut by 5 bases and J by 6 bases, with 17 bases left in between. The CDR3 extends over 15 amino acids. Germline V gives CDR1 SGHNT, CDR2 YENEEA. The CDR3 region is CASSRREGQINEQFF. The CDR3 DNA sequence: TGTGCCAGCAGCCGCCGGGAGGGACAGATCAATGAGCAGTTCTTC.

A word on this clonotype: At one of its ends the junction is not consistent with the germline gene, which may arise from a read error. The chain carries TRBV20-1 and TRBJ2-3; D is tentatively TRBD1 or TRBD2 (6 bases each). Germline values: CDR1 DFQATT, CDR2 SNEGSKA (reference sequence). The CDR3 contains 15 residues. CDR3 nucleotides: TGCTGTGCTAGAGATCTCCGGGGGCGCACAGATACGCAGTATTTT. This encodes CCARDLRGRTDTQYF.

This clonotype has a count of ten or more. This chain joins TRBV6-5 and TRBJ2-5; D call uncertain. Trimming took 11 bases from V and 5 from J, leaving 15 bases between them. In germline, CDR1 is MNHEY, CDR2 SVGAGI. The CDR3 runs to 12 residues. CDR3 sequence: CASKGSWETQYF. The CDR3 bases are TGTGCCTCCAAAGGCAGTTGGGAGACCCAGTACTTC.

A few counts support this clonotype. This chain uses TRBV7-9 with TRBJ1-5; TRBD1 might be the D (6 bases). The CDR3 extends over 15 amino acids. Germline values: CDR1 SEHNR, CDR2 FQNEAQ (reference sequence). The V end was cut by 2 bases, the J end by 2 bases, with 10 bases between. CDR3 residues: CASSLRGTGNQPQHF. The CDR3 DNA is TGTGCCAGCAGCTTAAGGGGGACGGGCAATCAGCCCCAGCATTTT.

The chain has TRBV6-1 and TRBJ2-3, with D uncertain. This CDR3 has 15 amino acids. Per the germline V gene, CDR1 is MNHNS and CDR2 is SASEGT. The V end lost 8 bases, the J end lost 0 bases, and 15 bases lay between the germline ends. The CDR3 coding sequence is TGTGCCAGCTGCCCTGCGAAGCGTAGCACAGATACGCAGTATTTT. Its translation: CASCPAKRSTDTQYF.

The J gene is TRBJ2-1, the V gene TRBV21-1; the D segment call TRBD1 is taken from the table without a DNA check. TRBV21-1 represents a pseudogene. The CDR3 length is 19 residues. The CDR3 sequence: CASSHEGRGGKSGLDEQFF. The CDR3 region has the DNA TGTGCCAGCAGCCATGAGGGAAGGGGGGGTAAGTCGGGTTTGGATGAGCAGTTCTTC.

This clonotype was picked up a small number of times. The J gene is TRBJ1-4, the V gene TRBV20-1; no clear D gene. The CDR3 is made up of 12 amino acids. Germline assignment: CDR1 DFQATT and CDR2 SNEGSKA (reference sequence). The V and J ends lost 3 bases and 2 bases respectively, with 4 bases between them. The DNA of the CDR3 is TGCAGTGCTAGCCACACTAATGAAAAACTGTTTTTT. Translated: CSASHTNEKLFF.

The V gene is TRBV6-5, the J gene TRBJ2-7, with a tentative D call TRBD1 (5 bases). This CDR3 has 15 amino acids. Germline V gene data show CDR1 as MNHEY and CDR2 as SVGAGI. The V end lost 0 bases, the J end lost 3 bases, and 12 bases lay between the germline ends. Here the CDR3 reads CASSYSPGIYYEQYF. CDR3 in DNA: TGTGCCAGCAGTTACTCCCCAGGGATTTACTACGAGCAGTACTTC.

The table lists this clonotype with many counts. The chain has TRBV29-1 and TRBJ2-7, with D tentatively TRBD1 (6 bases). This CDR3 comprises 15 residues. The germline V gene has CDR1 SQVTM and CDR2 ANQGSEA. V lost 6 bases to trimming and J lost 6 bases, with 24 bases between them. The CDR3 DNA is TGCAGCGTCGCTTTTGGGCTAGCAGGGGCTCGCGAGCAGTACTTC. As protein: CSVAFGLAGAREQYF.

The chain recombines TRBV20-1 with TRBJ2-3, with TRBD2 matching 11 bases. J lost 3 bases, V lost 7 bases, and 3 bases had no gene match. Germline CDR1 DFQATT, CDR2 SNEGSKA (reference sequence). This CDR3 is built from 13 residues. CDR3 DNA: TGCAGTGTCACTAGCGGGAGAACAGATACGCAGTATTTT. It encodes CSVTSGRTDTQYF.

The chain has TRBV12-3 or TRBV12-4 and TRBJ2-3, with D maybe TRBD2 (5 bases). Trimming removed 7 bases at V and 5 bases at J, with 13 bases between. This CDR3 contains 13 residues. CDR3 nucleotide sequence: TGTGCCAGCACCCTGGAGGACGAAGATACGCAGTATTTT. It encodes CASTLEDEDTQYF.

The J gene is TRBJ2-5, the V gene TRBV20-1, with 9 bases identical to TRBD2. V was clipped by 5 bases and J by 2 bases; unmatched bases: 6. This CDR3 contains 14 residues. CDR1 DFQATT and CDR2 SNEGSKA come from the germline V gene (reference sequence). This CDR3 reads CSAPPLAGQETQYF. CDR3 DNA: TGCAGTGCTCCTCCCCTAGCGGGACAAGAGACCCAGTACTTC.

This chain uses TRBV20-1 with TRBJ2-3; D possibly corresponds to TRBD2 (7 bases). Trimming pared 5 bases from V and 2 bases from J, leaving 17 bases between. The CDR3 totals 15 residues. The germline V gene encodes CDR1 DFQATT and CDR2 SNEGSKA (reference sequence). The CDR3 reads CSAGGAFTHTDTQYF. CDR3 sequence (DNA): TGCAGTGCTGGGGGGGCTTTCACTCACACAGATACGCAGTATTTT.

The CDR3 sequence is CSASLLVRTDTQYF. For the CDR3, the DNA is TGCAGTGCTAGCCTCCTAGTGCGCACAGATACGCAGTATTTT. The V gene is TRBV20-1, the J gene TRBJ2-3; D is uncertain. CDR1 is DFQATT and CDR2 is SNEGSKA in the germline V gene (reference sequence). V was pared by 3 bases and J by 1 base, with 11 bases between. The CDR3 consists of 14 residues.

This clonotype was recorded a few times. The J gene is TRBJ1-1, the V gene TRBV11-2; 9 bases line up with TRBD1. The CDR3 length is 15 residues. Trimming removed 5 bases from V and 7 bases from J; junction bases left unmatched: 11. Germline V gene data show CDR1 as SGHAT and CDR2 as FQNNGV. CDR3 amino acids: CASSLAPGTGYEAFF. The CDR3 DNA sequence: TGTGCCAGCAGCCTCGCACCCGGGACAGGGTATGAAGCTTTCTTT. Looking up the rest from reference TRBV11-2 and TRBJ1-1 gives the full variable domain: EAGVAQSPRYKIIEKRQSVAFWCNPISGHATLYWYQQILGQGPKLLIQFQNNGVVDDSQLPKDRFSAERLKGVDSTLKIQPAKLEDSAVYLCASSLAPGTGYEAFFGQGTRLTVV.